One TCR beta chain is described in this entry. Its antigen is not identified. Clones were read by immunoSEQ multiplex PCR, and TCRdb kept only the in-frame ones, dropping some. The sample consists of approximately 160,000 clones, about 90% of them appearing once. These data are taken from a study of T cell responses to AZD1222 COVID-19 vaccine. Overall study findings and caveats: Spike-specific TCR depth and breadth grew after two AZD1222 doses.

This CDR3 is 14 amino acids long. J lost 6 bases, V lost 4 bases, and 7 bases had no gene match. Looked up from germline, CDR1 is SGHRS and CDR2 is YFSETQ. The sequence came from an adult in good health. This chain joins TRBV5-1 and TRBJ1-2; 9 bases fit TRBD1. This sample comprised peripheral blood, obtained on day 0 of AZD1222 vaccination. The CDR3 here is CASSTGQGGNGYTF. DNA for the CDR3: TGCGCCAGCAGCACGGGACAGGGAGGGAATGGCTACACCTTC.